These 22 T cell receptor beta chains share one sample of origin, sequenced in a study of shared clonotypes between healthy human individuals. Clones were sequenced by immunoSEQ multiplex PCR, and TCRdb holds only the in-frame ones, with some missing. The top ten clones hold about 1% of a sample with 1.4 million to 1.5 million clones, around 97% of them seen once. Sequencing input: naive CD4+ T cells sorted from blood. As to subset: CD45RA+ positively selected. The origin of the receptors is a man aged 25-45 years in good health.

V usage is TRBV9 and J usage is TRBJ1-1; D uncertain. The CDR3 length is 15 residues. Trimming pared 0 bases from V and 0 bases from J, leaving 9 bases between. Germline lookup yields CDR1 SGDLS and CDR2 YYNGEE. CDR3 region: CASSVGSGVNTEAFF. CDR3 DNA sequence: TGTGCCAGCAGCGTAGGCAGCGGGGTGAACACTGAAGCTTTCTTT.

The chain is built from TRBV28 and TRBJ1-1, with D tentatively TRBD1 (5 bases). Trimming removed 4 bases from V and 2 bases from J, with 8 bases in between. Germline loops: CDR1 MDHEN, CDR2 SYDVKM. The CDR3 sequence is 13 residues long. The CDR3 loop reads CASSSTENTEAFF. CDR3 in DNA: TGTGCCAGCAGTTCGACAGAAAACACTGAAGCTTTCTTT. Full variable domain (outside the CDR3, taken from reference TRBV28 and TRBJ1-1): DVKVTQSSRYLVKRTGEKVFLECVQDMDHENMFWYRQDPGLGLRLIYFSYDVKMKEKGDIPEGYSVSREKKERFSLILESASTNQTSMYLCASSSTENTEAFFGQGTRLTVV.

This rearrangement joins TRBV7-2 to TRBJ2-1; the D gene is possibly TRBD2 (5 bases). Looked up from germline, CDR1 is SGHTA and CDR2 is FQGNSA. Trimming removed 4 bases from V and 4 bases from J, with 14 bases in between. The CDR3 is 15 residues long. The chain's CDR3 is CASSSLRTRYNEQFF. In DNA form, the CDR3 reads TGTGCCAGCAGCTCACTCCGTACTAGATACAATGAGCAGTTCTTC.

The J gene is TRBJ2-2, the V gene TRBV28; no firm D call. V was pared by 11 bases and J by 1 base, with 11 bases between. The CDR3 runs 13 residues. Germline V gene sequence: CDR1 MDHEN, CDR2 SYDVKM. CDR3 protein: CACGALNTGELFF. CDR3 nucleotides: TGTGCCTGCGGAGCCCTGAACACCGGGGAGCTGTTTTTT.

The chain joins TRBV27 to TRBJ2-7, with D perhaps TRBD2 (7 bases). Germline loops: CDR1 MNHEY, CDR2 SMNVEV (reference sequence). The V gene lost 0 bases and the J gene lost 2 bases, with 11 bases spanning the gap. The CDR3 consists of 15 residues. The DNA of the CDR3 is TGTGCCAGCAGTTTATCAAGGGGGGGGCCCTACGAGCAGTACTTC. It encodes CASSLSRGGPYEQYF.

In DNA, the CDR3 is TGTGCCAGCAGCCCCCCTCGGGTACCCGCCTACGAGCAGTACTTC. The encoded protein is CASSPPRVPAYEQYF. The chain carries TRBV14 and TRBJ2-7; D unresolved. The CDR3 has 15 residues. Germline V CDR1 and CDR2: SGHDN, FVKESK. V dropped 4 bases and J dropped 2 bases, with 15 bases sitting between them.

V is TRBV2 and J is TRBJ1-1; D unclear. There are 12 residues in the CDR3. The ends were cut back, 8 bases at V and 4 bases at J, with 11 bases in the middle. The germline V gene has CDR1 SNHLY and CDR2 FYNNEI. The CDR3 reads CASVKVGTEAFF. CDR3 sequence (DNA): TGTGCCAGCGTAAAGGTAGGCACTGAAGCTTTCTTT.

The V call is TRBV5-1, the J call TRBJ2-7, with 7 bases fitting TRBD1. CDR1 is SGHRS and CDR2 is YFSETQ in the germline V gene. The CDR3 is 14 amino acids. V lost 2 bases and J lost 3; bases outside the gene matches: 5. This CDR3 reads CASSFTTGSYEQYF. The DNA of the CDR3 is TGCGCCAGCAGCTTTACGACAGGGAGCTACGAGCAGTACTTC.

This clone was seen once. The chain is built from TRBV19 and TRBJ1-1; maybe TRBD1 (6 bases). The CDR3 is 15 amino acids. Germline V gene data show CDR1 as LNHDA and CDR2 as SQIVND (reference sequence). The V gene lost 5 bases and the J gene lost 1 base, with 14 bases spanning the gap. CDR3 bases: TGTGCCAGTAGTGCCACCGGGACAAAGAACACTGAAGCTTTCTTT. Translated: CASSATGTKNTEAFF. Full variable domain (outside the CDR3, taken from reference TRBV19 and TRBJ1-1): DGGITQSPKYLFRKEGQNVTLSCEQNLNHDAMYWYRQDPGQGLRLIYYSQIVNDFQKGDIAEGYSVSREKKESFPLTVTSAQKNPTAFYLCASSATGTKNTEAFFGQGTRLTVV.

V usage is TRBV28 and J usage is TRBJ2-1; possibly TRBD2 for D (6 bases). CDR3 length: 16 residues. The V gene lost 6 bases and the J gene lost 0 bases, with 15 bases spanning the gap. Per germline, CDR1 MDHEN and CDR2 SYDVKM. This CDR3 is CASSPGGTRSYNEQFF. The CDR3 DNA reads TGTGCCAGCAGCCCCGGAGGGACTCGCTCCTACAATGAGCAGTTCTTC.

The gene calls are TRBV30 and TRBJ1-4; no firm D call. The V gene's germline CDR1 is GTSNPN and CDR2 SVGIG (reference sequence). V shed 0 bases and J shed 6 bases, with 8 bases lying between them. There are 13 residues in the CDR3. The CDR3 sequence: CAWSVPRYEKLFF. CDR3 bases: TGTGCCTGGAGTGTACCCCGGTATGAAAAACTGTTTTTT.

The chain uses TRBV7-8 and TRBJ2-7, with 8 bases fitting TRBD2. V was pared by 5 bases and J by 6 bases, with 9 bases of the junction left unmatched. The length of the CDR3 is 14 residues. CDR1 is SGHVS, CDR2 FQNEAQ, per germline. The CDR3 loop reads CASSPSSGKIEQYF. Here the CDR3 DNA reads TGTGCCAGCAGCCCCAGTAGCGGGAAAATCGAGCAGTACTTC.

The CDR3 DNA reads as TGTGCCAGCAGGGGTGGGAACACAGATACGCAGTATTTT. Translating gives CASRGGNTDTQYF. The rearrangement links TRBV2 to TRBJ2-3; no clear D. CDR1 and CDR2 (germline): SNHLY, FYNNEI. The germline V and J ends were trimmed by 6 bases and 2 bases, with 9 bases remaining between them. The CDR3 spans 13 residues.

The rearrangement links TRBV6-5 to TRBJ2-7; 8 bases are shared with TRBD2. V shed 7 bases, J shed 2 bases, and the junction held 10 bases outside the gene matches. The CDR3 runs to 15 residues. From germline, CDR1 is MNHEY and CDR2 SVGAGI. The CDR3 region is CASKSFSGIAYEQYF. CDR3 DNA sequence: TGTGCCAGCAAATCTTTTAGCGGGATTGCCTACGAGCAGTACTTC.

This chain connects TRBV6-5 to TRBJ2-2; D uncertain. Trimming removed 6 bases from V and 0 bases from J, with 11 bases in between. This CDR3 contains 15 residues. Germline V gene sequence: CDR1 MNHEY, CDR2 SVGAGI. The CDR3, as DNA: TGTGCCAGCAGCCAACATCCGACGAACACCGGGGAGCTGTTTTTT. Translated: CASSQHPTNTGELFF.

The rearrangement joins TRBV30 to TRBJ2-1; 15 bases match TRBD2. CDR1 and CDR2 from the germline V gene are GTSNPN and SVGIG (reference sequence). The CDR3 contains 15 residues. V was pared by 2 bases and J by 7 bases, with 3 bases of the junction left unmatched. CDR3 bases: TGTGCCTGGAGTAGGGGGACTAGCGGGAGGAATGAGCAGTTCTTC. Amino acid sequence: CAWSRGTSGRNEQFF.

The chain recombines TRBV4-3 with TRBJ2-3; TRBD2 matches 11 bases. The CDR3 consists of 16 residues. Trimming removed 1 base from V and 5 bases from J; junction bases left unmatched: 5. Germline V lookup: CDR1 LGHNA, CDR2 YSLEER. CDR3: CASSQASGLAGDTQYF. CDR3 DNA sequence: TGCGCCAGCAGCCAAGCATCAGGACTAGCGGGAGATACGCAGTATTTT.

This chain links TRBV10-1 with TRBJ2-1, with 11 bases that match TRBD2. The CDR3 length is 12 residues. The germline V gene encodes CDR1 WNHNN and CDR2 SYGVQD (reference sequence). With V trimmed by 0 bases and J by 15 bases, 1 base remained unmatched. The CDR3 bases are TGCGCCAGCAGTGAGTCTAGCGGGAGGGCGTTCTTC. This translates into CASSESSGRAFF.

This chain links TRBV7-8 with TRBJ2-3, with D possibly being TRBD1 (5 bases). The V gene lost 5 bases and the J gene lost 2 bases, with 11 bases spanning the gap. The germline gives CDR1 SGHVS, CDR2 FQNEAQ. The CDR3 contains 14 residues. In DNA form, the CDR3 reads TGTGCCAGCAGCCTAAGACAGATCACAGATACGCAGTATTTT. This encodes CASSLRQITDTQYF. Together with reference TRBV7-8 and TRBJ2-3, the CDR3 gives the full variable domain: GAGVSQSPRYKVAKRGQDVALRCDPISGHVSLFWYQQALGQGPEFLTYFQNEAQLDKSGLPSDRFFAERPEGSVSTLKIQRTQQEDSAVYLCASSLRQITDTQYFGPGTRLTVL.

The chain joins TRBV30 to TRBJ1-5; D unresolved. The CDR3 runs 13 residues. Per germline, CDR1 GTSNPN and CDR2 SVGIG (reference sequence). The ends were cut back, 2 bases at V and 7 bases at J, with 12 bases in the middle. CDR3 residues: CAWSIGTTQPQHF. CDR3 bases: TGTGCCTGGAGTATTGGAACGACCCAGCCCCAGCATTTT.

This clone has a single count. In nucleotides, the CDR3 is TGTGCCAGGTTAGTGACACACTCTGGAAACACCATATATTTT. This encodes CARLVTHSGNTIYF. The rearrangement uses TRBV25-1 and TRBJ1-3; no clear D. Germline assignment: CDR1 MGHDK and CDR2 SYGVNS. Trimming cost V 9 bases and J 0 bases, with 12 bases left between them. The CDR3 runs 14 residues.

This sequence joins TRBV7-3 and TRBJ2-1; D remains unclear. Trimming left V 3 bases short and J 6 bases short, with 15 bases between. This CDR3 is built from 15 residues. Germline CDR1 reads SGHTA; CDR2 reads FQGTGA. CDR3 sequence reads: CASSFGPADVNEQFF. CDR3 DNA sequence: TGTGCCAGCAGCTTTGGACCGGCGGATGTCAATGAGCAGTTCTTC.